What follows are 16 T cell receptor beta chains derived from one specimen sequenced in a study of tumor-infiltrating lymphocytes in glioblastoma multiforme. TCR beta libraries were built from RNA through three nested multiplex PCR rounds using modified ARM-PCR. Using its own MiXCR run on the multiplex PCR reads, TCRdb lists one record per CDR3 protein. The table has about 11,000 distinct CDR3 sequences, more than 70% seen once. Material for sequencing was brain tumor tissue. These receptors came from a male donor with glioblastoma.

This clonotype came up many times. The CDR3, as DNA: TGCGCCAGCAGCTTGGGGATAGACGGGTCTCGGGAGACCCAGTACTTC. It translates to CASSLGIDGSRETQYF. The chain carries TRBV5-1 and TRBJ2-5, with unresolved D. With 0 bases removed from V and 5 bases from J, the gap between germline ends came to 17 bases. Looked up from germline, CDR1 is SGHRS and CDR2 is YFSETQ. This CDR3 contains 16 residues.

This clonotype was detected a few times. A single base separates this from a much larger clone, so it may be a read error. The rearrangement joins TRBV20-1 to TRBJ2-3, with 10 bases lining up with TRBD2. The ends lost 4 bases at V and 5 bases at J; junction bases unmatched: 9. The V gene's germline CDR1 is DFQATT and CDR2 SNEGSKA (reference sequence). The CDR3 consists of 15 residues. In nucleotides, the CDR3 is TGCAGTGCTACTCCTACTAGCGGGGCAGGAGATACGCAGTATTTT. Translating gives CSATPTSGAGDTQYF.

The gene calls are TRBV29-1 and TRBJ2-1; D may match TRBD1 or TRBD2 (6 bases each). Looked up from germline, CDR1 is SQVTM and CDR2 is ANQGSEA. This CDR3 is 14 amino acids long. V dropped 7 bases and J dropped 6 bases, with 19 bases sitting between them. The CDR3 sequence is CSAGGLQGCNEQFF. The DNA of the CDR3 is TGCAGCGCTGGGGGGCTGCAGGGGTGCAATGAGCAGTTCTTC.

The V and J genes are TRBV5-4 and TRBJ2-1, with D perhaps given as TRBD1 or TRBD2 (7 bases each). V gave up 4 bases and J gave up 2 bases, with 16 bases separating them. CDR3 length: 16 residues. The germline gives CDR1 SGHNT, CDR2 YYREEE (reference sequence). The CDR3 protein is CASSGEGAPPYNEQFF. As DNA, the CDR3 is TGTGCCAGCAGCGGGGAGGGGGCTCCTCCCTACAATGAGCAGTTCTTC.

This clonotype appeared a few times. This sequence joins TRBV4-1 and TRBJ1-6; D not certain. The CDR3 length is 15 residues. Germline assignment: CDR1 MGHRA and CDR2 YSYEKL. The CDR3 sequence: CISQNMASGVSPLHF. The DNA for the CDR3 is TGCATCAGCCAAAACATGGCATCTGGGGTTTCACCCCTCCACTTT.

The chain uses TRBV7-2 and TRBJ2-1; TRBD2 is a possible D gene (6 bases). The V end was cut by 3 bases, the J end by 3 bases, with 9 bases between. The CDR3 covers 14 residues. CDR1 SGHTA and CDR2 FQGNSA come from the germline V gene. CDR3 nucleotides: TGTGCCAGCAGCTTGGCGGGGCGCTACAATGAGCAGTTCTTC. Its translation is CASSLAGRYNEQFF.

This chain uses TRBV6-5 with TRBJ2-4, with 8 bases identical to TRBD1. Germline V gene data show CDR1 as MNHEY and CDR2 as SVGAGI. The CDR3 is 14 residues long. V dropped 6 bases and J dropped 3; count of bases not matched to a gene: 4. DNA of the CDR3: TGTGCCAGCAGCCCAGGGGGCGGCAAAAACATTCAGTACTTC. It encodes CASSPGGGKNIQYF.

About this clonotype itself: The junction departs from germline at one end; a sequencing error may be responsible. CDR3 DNA: TGCGCCAGCAGCCCACAGGGGTCTAGGGCCAACGTCGTGACTTTC. Its translation is CASSPQGSRANVVTF. V gene TRBV5-1 combines with J gene TRBJ2-6; the match to TRBD1 covers 7 bases. The CDR3 has 15 amino acids. The V gene's germline CDR1 is SGHRS and CDR2 YFSETQ.

Concerning this clonotype: A much larger clone differs from this one at a single base, so this may be a read error. The chain is built from TRBV19 and TRBJ1-5; weak D call: TRBD1 (6 bases). Per the germline V gene, CDR1 is LNHDA and CDR2 is SQIVND (reference sequence). The length of the CDR3 is 15 residues. CDR3 bases: TGTGCCAGTAGGTCTCTCACAGGGAGCAATAAGCCCCAGCATTTT. Translated: CASRSLTGSNKPQHF.

This clonotype is termed large. This sequence joins TRBV20-1 and TRBJ1-2, with D possibly matching TRBD1 (6 bases). The V end was cut by 1 base, the J end by 3 bases, with 18 bases between. The CDR3 has 16 residues. Germline loops: CDR1 DFQATT, CDR2 SNEGSKA (reference sequence). CDR3 bases: TGCAGTGCTAGAGCCCAAGGGAAAAACAGGGACTATGGCTACACCTTC. Its translation is CSARAQGKNRDYGYTF.

This CDR3 is CSGSGGQYNEQFF. The CDR3 region has the DNA TGCAGTGGTTCGGGGGGGCAATACAATGAGCAGTTCTTC. The rearrangement links TRBV20-1 to TRBJ2-1, with TRBD2 identical over 8 bases. After removal of 7 bases from V and 4 bases from J, the junction contained 6 bases not matched to a gene. Germline V gene lookup returns CDR1 DFQATT and CDR2 SNEGSKA (reference sequence). The CDR3 spans 13 residues.

The chain combines TRBV14 with TRBJ2-4; perhaps TRBD2 as D (7 bases). Trimming took off 4 bases at V and 2 bases at J, with 15 bases between the two ends. This CDR3 region has 16 residues. Germline V gene lookup returns CDR1 SGHDN and CDR2 FVKESK. DNA of the CDR3: TGTGCCAGCAGCCGAGCGGGACATTTAACCAAAAACATTCAGTACTTC. Translation: CASSRAGHLTKNIQYF.

The chain recombines TRBV19 with TRBJ2-7, with TRBD1 matching over 10 bases. Germline trimming cut 6 bases from V and 3 bases from J; bases unmatched to any gene: 8. Germline V gene sequence: CDR1 LNHDA, CDR2 SQIVND (reference sequence). This CDR3 is built from 15 residues. The CDR3 loop reads CASSGTTGGRYEQYF. CDR3 DNA: TGTGCCAGTAGCGGAACGACAGGGGGCCGCTACGAGCAGTACTTC.

With regard to this clonotype: Germline is not matched at one junction end, which may reflect a read error. The chain has TRBV29-1 and TRBJ2-1; the match to TRBD2 covers 7 bases. Germline V gene data show CDR1 as SQVTM and CDR2 as ANQGSEA. This CDR3 has 15 residues. CDR3 coding DNA: TGCAGCGTTGAGGGGGAGGGAAGGTCCTACAATGAGCAGTGCTTC. Protein: CSVEGEGRSYNEQCF.

Points on this clonotype: One junction end disagrees with the germline gene, perhaps due to a read error. V gene TRBV7-9 combines with J gene TRBJ2-1; TRBD1 matches 8 bases. Germline assignment: CDR1 SEHNR and CDR2 FQNEAQ (reference sequence). This CDR3 comprises 14 residues. CDR3 in DNA: TGTGCCTGCAGCTTTGGGACAGGAACTGGTGAGCAGTTCTTC. As protein: CACSFGTGTGEQFF.

To note about this clonotype: The junction departs from the called germline gene at one end, perhaps through a read error. DNA of the CDR3: TGTGCCAGCAGCTCAGTTCGCCAGCCGGATTACAAAGAGCAGTTCTTC. Translating gives CASSSVRQPDYKEQFF. V gene TRBV11-2 combines with J gene TRBJ2-1, with D hard to call. CDR1 is SGHAT, CDR2 FQNNGV, per germline. The CDR3 sequence is 16 residues long.